The 28 T cell receptor beta chains given below trace back to one sample, sequenced in a study of tumor and adjacent non-tumor tissue in lung cancer. The template was RNA from unsorted bulk tissue. The normal lung tissue was taken more than 3 cm from the tumor edge. TCRbeta libraries were built with three rounds of nested PCR, modified from ARM-PCR. TCRdb reprocessed the multiplex PCR reads with MiXCR, giving one entry per CDR3 protein. The data hold approximately 120,000 distinct CDR3 sequences, with about 61% observed a single time. Material: distant non-tumor lung tissue. These receptors all come from a man between 60 and 75 years old with non-small cell lung cancer.

This clonotype was picked up many times. The rearrangement joins TRBV5-4 to TRBJ2-5; D is possibly TRBD1 (6 bases). Trimming cost V 6 bases and J 4 bases, with 22 bases left between them. The V gene's germline CDR1 is SGHNT and CDR2 YYREEE (reference sequence). CDR3 size: 16 residues. This chain's CDR3 is CASTTAAGGSGETQYF. The CDR3 nucleotides are TGTGCCAGCACCACCGCGGCTGGGGGCTCGGGAGAGACCCAGTACTTC.

A remark on this clonotype: At one boundary the junction diverges from the germline segment, which might be a read error. The chain has TRBV6-5 and TRBJ1-2; D ambiguous. Germline-derived CDR1 and CDR2 are MNHEY and SVGAGI. The CDR3 spans 13 residues. The chain's CDR3 is CASSTSTDYGYAF. CDR3 DNA: TGTGCCAGCAGTACATCGACGGACTATGGCTACGCCTTC.

In the case of this clonotype: A much larger clone differs from this one at a single base, so this may be a read error. The V and J genes are TRBV5-8 and TRBJ2-3, with 7 positions matching TRBD1. This CDR3 is built from 16 residues. Germline V gene sequence: CDR1 SGHTS, CDR2 YDEGEE. The CDR3 reads CASSLEGDSVLDTRYF. The DNA for the CDR3 is TGTGCCAGCAGCTTGGAGGGGGACAGTGTTTTGGATACGCGGTATTTT.

A remark on this clonotype: At one end the junction does not follow the germline gene, possibly because of a read error. This chain links TRBV6-5 with TRBJ2-3; possible D gene TRBD2, 5 bases. The CDR3 runs 15 residues. Per the germline V gene, CDR1 is MNHEY and CDR2 is SVGAGI. This CDR3 reads CASSFQDSSTDTQYF. As DNA, the CDR3 is TGTGCCAGCAGTTTCCAGGACTCATCTACAGATACACAGTATTTT.

Notes on this clonotype: A read error may explain this, as a much larger clone is one base away. CDR3 sequence: CASSFTKENSPLHF. The CDR3 DNA follows: TGTGCCAGCAGCTTTACCAAGGAGAATTCACCCCTCCACTTT. V is TRBV7-9 and J is TRBJ1-6; unclear D gene. From germline, CDR1 is SEHNR and CDR2 FQNEAQ (reference sequence). Trimming left V 3 bases short and J 7 bases short, with 10 bases between. The CDR3 has 14 amino acids.

As for this clonotype: Relative to the germline gene, one junction end is altered; a read error may explain this. The rearrangement joins TRBV12-5 to TRBJ2-5, with a possible D match to TRBD2 (5 bases). This CDR3 is built from 14 residues. Germline V gives CDR1 LGHNT, CDR2 FRNRAP. The CDR3 sequence: CTSAPPDFGEIQYF. The CDR3 DNA reads TGTACTAGTGCCCCGCCGGACTTCGGGGAGATCCAGTACTTC.

This rearrangement joins TRBV12-3 or TRBV12-4 to TRBJ2-7; TRBD2 aligns across 7 bases. CDR3 length equals 18 residues. V lost 3 bases to trimming and J lost 8 bases; unmatched junction nucleotides: 22. In nucleotides, the CDR3 is TGTGCCAGCAGTTTCGCGGGGGACGTAGCGGACTCCATTAAAAAGCAGTACTTC. Its translation: CASSFAGDVADSIKKQYF.

About this clonotype: A read error may be the cause here, since a much bigger clone is one base away. The chain recombines TRBV7-8 with TRBJ2-1; no definite D call. V dropped 3 bases and J dropped 9 bases, with 12 bases sitting between them. Per the germline V gene, CDR1 is SGHVS and CDR2 is FQNEAQ. The CDR3 runs to 13 residues. This chain's CDR3 is CASSFRLAFEQFF. The DNA of the CDR3 is TGTGCCAGCAGCTTCCGACTCGCGTTTGAGCAGTTCTTC. Looking up the rest from reference TRBV7-8 and TRBJ2-1 gives the full variable domain: GAGVSQSPRYKVAKRGQDVALRCDPISGHVSLFWYQQALGQGPEFLTYFQNEAQLDKSGLPSDRFFAERPEGSVSTLKIQRTQQEDSAVYLCASSFRLAFEQFFGPGTRLTVL.

Concerning this clonotype: It may be a read error: a sequence one base away is much more abundant. V is TRBV6-1 and J is TRBJ1-3; perhaps TRBD1 as D (6 bases). This CDR3 region has 13 residues. The germline gives CDR1 MNHNS, CDR2 SASEGT. CDR3 region: CASSEARGNIIYF. The CDR3, as DNA: TGTGCCAGCAGTGAAGCCAGGGGAAACATCATATATTTT.

Regarding this clonotype: One junction end disagrees with the germline gene, perhaps due to a read error. This rearrangement joins TRBV4-3 to TRBJ1-2; no clear D. The CDR3 is 16 residues long. Germline V CDR1 and CDR2: LGHNA, YSLEER. CDR3 loop: CASSQENPFLGYGYTF. The CDR3 bases are TGTGCCAGCAGCCAGGAGAATCCCTTCCTAGGTTATGGCTACACCTTC.

Notes on this clonotype: The junction departs from germline at one end; a sequencing error may be responsible. The rearrangement uses TRBV29-1 and TRBJ2-1; 10 nucleotides line up with TRBD2. Germline CDR1 is SQVTM and CDR2 is ANQGSEA. CDR3 length equals 14 residues. The DNA of the CDR3 is TGCAGCGTTGACGGAGCGGGGGGGTTCGATGAGCGGTTCTTC. Its protein product is CSVDGAGGFDERFF.

This clonotype has ten or more counts. The V and J genes are TRBV6-5 and TRBJ1-2, with 7 bases that match TRBD1. Germline CDR1 is MNHEY and CDR2 is SVGAGI. This CDR3 is built from 15 residues. Germline trimming cut 6 bases from V and 4 bases from J; bases unmatched to any gene: 11. The CDR3 here is CASSPGQGDLYGYTF. The DNA of the CDR3 is TGTGCCAGCAGCCCGGGGCAGGGGGACCTCTATGGCTACACCTTC.

This clonotype was recorded at least ten times. The chain links TRBV6-1 to TRBJ1-6; D is undetermined. The CDR3 is 15 residues long. CDR1 MNHNS and CDR2 SASEGT come from the germline V gene. The V and J ends lost 4 bases and 5 bases respectively, with 12 bases between them. Written as DNA, the CDR3 is TGTGCCAGCAGTGCTACCGCCCCCAATAATTCACCCCTCCACTTT. It yields the protein CASSATAPNNSPLHF.

Turning to this clonotype: An end of the junction does not agree with germline; a read error may underlie this. The chain combines TRBV11-3 with TRBJ2-2, with D uncertain. Germline V gene data show CDR1 as SGHNT and CDR2 as YENEEA. The CDR3 is 14 amino acids. The CDR3 region has the DNA TGTGCCAGCAGCTTAAAAAGATACACCTGGGAGCTGTTTTTT. This gives the protein CASSLKRYTWELFF. Full variable domain (outside the CDR3, taken from reference TRBV11-3 and TRBJ2-2): EAGVVQSPRYKIIEKKQPVAFWCNPISGHNTLYWYLQNLGQGPELLIRYENEEAVDDSQLPKDRFSAERLKGVDSTLKIQPAELGDSAVYLCASSLKRYTWELFFGEGSRLTVL.

The V gene is TRBV12-3 or TRBV12-4, the J gene TRBJ1-5; a possible D gene is TRBD1 (5 bases). Trimming took off 6 bases at V and 12 bases at J, with 18 bases between the two ends. CDR3 size: 13 residues. DNA for the CDR3: TGTGCCAGCAGGACAGAAAGCAATCAGAACCAGCATTTT. It specifies CASRTESNQNQHF.

Turning to this clonotype: A much larger clone differs by one base, so this may be a read error. The V call is TRBV6-1, the J call TRBJ2-7; D is unresolved. The CDR3 length is 12 residues. The V gene lost 5 bases and the J gene lost 4 bases, with 9 bases spanning the gap. Germline CDR1 and CDR2: MNHNS and SASEGT. The CDR3 sequence: CASSHVGYEQYF. Written as DNA, the CDR3 is TGTGCCAGCAGTCATGTCGGGTACGAGCAGTACTTC.

A word on this clonotype: This sequence may be a read error, since a much larger clone differs from it by one base. This rearrangement joins TRBV29-1 to TRBJ2-7, with 8 positions matching TRBD1. The CDR3 loop spans 14 amino acids. CDR1 is SQVTM and CDR2 is ANQGSEA in the germline V gene. Here the CDR3 DNA reads TGCAGCGTTGTGGCAGGGGGCCATTCCTACGAGCGGTACTTC. This sequence encodes CSVVAGGHSYERYF.

With respect to this clonotype: A read error may explain this, as a much larger clone is one base away. V gene TRBV20-1 combines with J gene TRBJ2-3; D is ambiguous. Germline-derived CDR1 and CDR2 are DFQATT and SNEGSKA (reference sequence). With 3 bases removed from V and 11 bases from J, the gap between germline ends came to 27 bases. The CDR3 is 16 amino acids. CDR3 in DNA: TGCAGTGCTAGTGGTGGGTGGATGGCAGGCCCCTCTGTGCAGTATTTT. Protein product: CSASGGWMAGPSVQYF.

Points on this clonotype: Given a much more abundant clone one base away, this may be a read error. The rearrangement links TRBV6-5 to TRBJ1-4; D might be TRBD1 (6 bases). The CDR3 is 17 amino acids. CDR1 and CDR2 (germline): MNHEY, SVGAGI. DNA for the CDR3: TGTGCCAGCAAAAATACGGGACACGGCGCAACTAATGAAAAACTGTCTTTT. It translates to CASKNTGHGATNEKLSF.

The V gene is TRBV19, the J gene TRBJ2-1, with D maybe TRBD2 (5 bases). Per the germline V gene, CDR1 is LNHDA and CDR2 is SQIVND (reference sequence). The CDR3 spans 15 residues. Trimming stripped 4 bases from V and 8 bases from J, with 18 bases between. DNA of the CDR3: TGTGCCAGTAGTAACGGGGTGGCCCGTAGGGATGAGCAGTTCTTC. Its translation: CASSNGVARRDEQFF.

In regard to this clonotype: A much larger clone differs from this one at a single base, so this may be a read error. The genes are TRBV7-2 and TRBJ2-1, with TRBD2 matching 7 bases. Trimming cost V 6 bases and J 8 bases; bases outside gene matches: 16. Germline V gene sequence: CDR1 SGHTA, CDR2 FQGNSA. The CDR3 is made up of 16 amino acids. The CDR3 loop reads CASRLQIGGGRDEQFF. In DNA form, the CDR3 reads TGTGCCAGCAGATTACAAATAGGCGGAGGGAGGGATGAGCAGTTCTTC.

CDR3 loop: CASRQGCNEQFF. CDR3 sequence (DNA): TGTGCCAGTAGACAGGGATGCAATGAGCAGTTCTTC. The chain recombines TRBV6-5 with TRBJ2-1, with 7 bases aligning to TRBD1. The CDR3 length is 12 residues. V lost 9 bases to trimming and J lost 6 bases; unmatched junction nucleotides: 5. Per the germline V gene, CDR1 is MNHEY and CDR2 is SVGAGI.

The table lists this clonotype with many counts. The chain has TRBV20-1 and TRBJ1-4; D may be TRBD1 (5 bases). CDR1 DFQATT and CDR2 SNEGSKA come from the germline V gene (reference sequence). V was shortened by 3 bases and J by 5 bases, with 10 bases between the two germline ends. The CDR3 extends over 13 amino acids. CDR3 bases: TGCAGTGCTAGGGACATTTCAAATGAAAAACTGTTTTTT. Translated: CSARDISNEKLFF.

On this clonotype itself: A read error may explain this, as a much larger clone is one base away. The V and J genes are TRBV5-6 and TRBJ1-1; D possibly corresponds to TRBD1 (5 bases). The CDR3 has 14 amino acids. Germline V lookup: CDR1 SGHDT, CDR2 YYEEEE. The CDR3 nucleotides read TGTGCCAGCGGCGGGGCCGCGGGCGACACTGAAACTTTCTTT. It encodes CASGGAAGDTETFF.

With regard to this clonotype: The junction differs from germline at one of its ends, possibly a read error. The chain joins TRBV29-1 to TRBJ2-7; TRBD1 might be the D (5 bases). The CDR3 length is 14 residues. Germline CDR1 is SQVTM and CDR2 is ANQGSEA. The CDR3 spells CSVELRAGSYDQYF. The CDR3 coding sequence is TGCAGCGTTGAACTAAGGGCAGGGTCCTACGATCAGTATTTC.

The chain joins TRBV29-1 to TRBJ2-1; 12 nucleotides line up with TRBD2. Trimming at V came to 2 bases and at J to 13 bases, leaving 9 bases not matched to a gene. The CDR3 consists of 14 residues. The V gene's germline CDR1 is SQVTM and CDR2 ANQGSEA. The CDR3 bases are TGCAGCGTTGAAATTCTAGCGGGAGGGAACGATCAGTTCTTC. It yields the protein CSVEILAGGNDQFF.

This rearrangement joins TRBV28 to TRBJ1-1, with D hard to call. The germline V gene encodes CDR1 MDHEN and CDR2 SYDVKM. CDR3 length: 13 residues. The V end was cut by 10 bases, the J end by 4 bases, with 16 bases between. The CDR3 reads CAIIYPMSTEAFF. DNA for the CDR3: TGTGCCATCATTTATCCCATGTCCACTGAAGCTTTCTTT.

Worth noting for this clonotype: A much larger clone differs from this one at a single base, so this may be a read error. The chain combines TRBV6-2 or TRBV6-3 with TRBJ1-1; D call uncertain. The CDR3 covers 14 residues. Germline lookup yields CDR1 MNHEY and CDR2 SVGEGT. The V end lost 3 bases, the J end lost 0 bases, and 8 bases lay between the germline ends. In DNA form, the CDR3 reads TGTGCCAGCAGTTATCTCGGGGTGAACACTGAAGCTTTCTTT. Protein product: CASSYLGVNTEAFF.